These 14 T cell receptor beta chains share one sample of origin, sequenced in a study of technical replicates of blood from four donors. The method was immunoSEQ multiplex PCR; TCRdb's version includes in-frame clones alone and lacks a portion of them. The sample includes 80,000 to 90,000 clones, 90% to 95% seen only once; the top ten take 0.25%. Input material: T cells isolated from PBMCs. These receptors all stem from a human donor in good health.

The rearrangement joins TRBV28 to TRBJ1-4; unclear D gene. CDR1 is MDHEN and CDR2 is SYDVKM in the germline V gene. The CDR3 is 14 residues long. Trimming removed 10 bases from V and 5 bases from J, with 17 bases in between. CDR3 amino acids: CATTPPLLNEKLFF. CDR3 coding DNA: TGTGCCACCACCCCCCCCCTGCTAAATGAAAAACTGTTTTTT. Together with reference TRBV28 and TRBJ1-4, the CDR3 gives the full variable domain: DVKVTQSSRYLVKRTGEKVFLECVQDMDHENMFWYRQDPGLGLRLIYFSYDVKMKEKGDIPEGYSVSREKKERFSLILESASTNQTSMYLCATTPPLLNEKLFFGSGTQLSVL.

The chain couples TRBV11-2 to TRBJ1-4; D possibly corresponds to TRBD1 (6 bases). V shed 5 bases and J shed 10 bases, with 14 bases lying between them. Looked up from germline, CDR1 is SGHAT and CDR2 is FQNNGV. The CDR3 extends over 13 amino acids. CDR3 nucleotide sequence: TGTGCCAGCAGCCAGGGGTCCGATAGAAAACTGTTTTTT. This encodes CASSQGSDRKLFF.

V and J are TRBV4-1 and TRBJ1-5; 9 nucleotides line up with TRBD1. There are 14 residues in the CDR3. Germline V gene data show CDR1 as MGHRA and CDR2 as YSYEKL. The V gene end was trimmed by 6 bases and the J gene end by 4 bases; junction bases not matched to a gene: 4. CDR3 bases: TGCGCCAGCAGACCAGGACAGGGGAATCAGCCCCAGCATTTT. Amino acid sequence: CASRPGQGNQPQHF.

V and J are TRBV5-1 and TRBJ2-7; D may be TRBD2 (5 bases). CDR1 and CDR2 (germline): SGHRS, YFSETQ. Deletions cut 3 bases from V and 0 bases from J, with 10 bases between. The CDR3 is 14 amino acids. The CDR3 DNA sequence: TGCGCCAGCAGCTGGAATGCGGGCTCCTACGAGCAGTACTTC. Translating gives CASSWNAGSYEQYF.

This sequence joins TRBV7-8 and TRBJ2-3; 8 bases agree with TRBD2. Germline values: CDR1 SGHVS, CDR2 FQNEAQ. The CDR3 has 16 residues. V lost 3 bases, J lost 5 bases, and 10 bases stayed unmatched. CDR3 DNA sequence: TGTGCCAGCAGCTTCATTTTCCGGGAGGGCGAAGATACGCAGTATTTT. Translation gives CASSFIFREGEDTQYF.

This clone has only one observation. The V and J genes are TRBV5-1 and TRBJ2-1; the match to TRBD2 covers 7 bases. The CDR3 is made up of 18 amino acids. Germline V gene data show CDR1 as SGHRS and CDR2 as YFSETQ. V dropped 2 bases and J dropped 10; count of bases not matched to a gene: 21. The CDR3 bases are TGCGCCAGCAGCTTCTTACCCAGTGAGGGCGGGAGAAGGCGGGAGCAGTTCTTC. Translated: CASSFLPSEGGRRREQFF.

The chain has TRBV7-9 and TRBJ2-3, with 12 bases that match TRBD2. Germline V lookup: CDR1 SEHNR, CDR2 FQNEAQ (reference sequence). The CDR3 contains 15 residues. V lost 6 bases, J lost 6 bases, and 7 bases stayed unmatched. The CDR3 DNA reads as TGTGCCAGCAGTCCTAGCGGGGGGGCTCGGGATACGCAGTATTTT. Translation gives CASSPSGGARDTQYF.

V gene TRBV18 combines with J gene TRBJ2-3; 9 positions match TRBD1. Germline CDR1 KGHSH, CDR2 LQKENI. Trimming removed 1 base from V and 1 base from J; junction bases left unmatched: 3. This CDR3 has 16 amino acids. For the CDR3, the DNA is TGTGCCAGCTCACCACGGGACAGGGCCCGCACAGATACGCAGTATTTT. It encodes CASSPRDRARTDTQYF.

The CDR3 protein is CATRRGRNGNTIYF. CDR3 in DNA: TGTGCCACTCGCAGGGGGCGTAATGGAAACACCATATATTTT. The V call is TRBV6-5, the J call TRBJ1-3; 8 bases fit TRBD1. Trimming removed 10 bases from V and 3 bases from J; junction bases left unmatched: 8. CDR1 is MNHEY and CDR2 is SVGAGI in the germline V gene. CDR3 size: 14 residues.

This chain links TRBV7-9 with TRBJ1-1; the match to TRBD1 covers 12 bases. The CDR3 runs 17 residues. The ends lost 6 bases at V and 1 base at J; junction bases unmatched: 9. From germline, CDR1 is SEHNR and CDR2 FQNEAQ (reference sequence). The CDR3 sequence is CASRETGTGGTNTEAFF. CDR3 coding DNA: TGTGCCAGCAGAGAGACCGGGACAGGGGGCACGAACACTGAAGCTTTCTTT.

The CDR3 region is CASSLVWTQEAFF. The CDR3 nucleotides are TGTGCCAGCAGCTTAGTCTGGACACAAGAAGCTTTCTTT. The chain joins TRBV11-2 to TRBJ1-1, with a weak D call TRBD1 (5 bases). Germline loops: CDR1 SGHAT, CDR2 FQNNGV. The CDR3 covers 13 residues. V was clipped by 1 base and J by 8 bases, with 11 bases between them.

The CDR3 is CASSPDRALLEAFF. As DNA, the CDR3 is TGTGCCAGCAGTCCGGACAGGGCGCTCCTTGAAGCTTTCTTT. The V gene is TRBV6-6, the J gene TRBJ1-1; 8 bases line up with TRBD1. From germline, CDR1 is MNHNY and CDR2 SVGAGI (reference sequence). The J segment lost 7 bases and the V segment lost 5 bases, leaving 9 bases of the junction unmatched. There are 14 residues in the CDR3.

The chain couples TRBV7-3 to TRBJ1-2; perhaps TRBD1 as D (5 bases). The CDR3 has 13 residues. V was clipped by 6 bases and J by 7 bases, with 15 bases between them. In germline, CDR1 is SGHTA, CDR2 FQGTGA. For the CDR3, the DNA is TGTGCCAGCAGTCCGATGGGGGGGGTTGGCTACACCTTC. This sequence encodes CASSPMGGVGYTF.

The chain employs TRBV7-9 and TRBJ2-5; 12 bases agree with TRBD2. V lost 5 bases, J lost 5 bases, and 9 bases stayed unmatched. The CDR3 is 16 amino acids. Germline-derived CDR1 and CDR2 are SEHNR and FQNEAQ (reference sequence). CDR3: CASSLRLAGGLETQYF. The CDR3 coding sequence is TGTGCCAGCAGCCTAAGGCTAGCGGGGGGGTTGGAGACCCAGTACTTC. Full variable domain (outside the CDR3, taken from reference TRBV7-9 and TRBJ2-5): DTGVSQNPRHKITKRGQNVTFRCDPISEHNRLYWYRQTLGQGPEFLTYFQNEAQLEKSRLLSDRFSAERPKGSFSTLEIQRTEQGDSAMYLCASSLRLAGGLETQYFGPGTRLLVL.